The 32 T cell receptor beta chains in this list originate from one sample, sequenced in a study of coeliac disease. Profiling relied on immunoSEQ multiplex PCR, and the TCRdb table lists in-frame clones only, not all of them. The sample lists about 4,300 clones; less than 70% were seen once. Sequenced sample: intraepithelial lymphocytes from the gut. The receptors here all came from a human donor with active celiac disease.

The chain has TRBV15 and TRBJ1-2; D might be TRBD1 (6 bases). The V gene lost 6 bases and the J gene lost 6 bases, with 20 bases spanning the gap. This CDR3 is built from 15 residues. The germline gives CDR1 LNHNV, CDR2 YYDKDF (reference sequence). This CDR3 is CATRGTLAGQDGYTF. In DNA, the CDR3 is TGTGCCACCAGGGGGACATTGGCTGGGCAAGATGGCTACACCTTC.

This sequence joins TRBV6-5 and TRBJ2-7; TRBD1 matches 9 bases. The CDR3 has 15 residues. Germline loops: CDR1 MNHEY, CDR2 SVGAGI. V shed 6 bases and J 4 bases; nucleotides not matched to a gene: 10. The CDR3 here is CASSNPGQGRYEQYF. DNA for the CDR3: TGTGCCAGCAGCAACCCCGGACAGGGGAGATACGAGCAGTACTTC.

The V gene is TRBV18, the J gene TRBJ2-7; the match to TRBD1 covers 8 bases. This CDR3 spans 18 amino acids. Germline V gene sequence: CDR1 KGHSH, CDR2 LQKENI. Germline trimming cut 2 bases from V and 1 base from J; bases unmatched to any gene: 13. CDR3 DNA sequence: TGTGCCAGCTCACCAACCACCCCCTGGCGGACAGGGTCCTACGAGCAGTACTTC. Translation gives CASSPTTPWRTGSYEQYF.

The gene calls are TRBV28 and TRBJ1-2; TRBD1 is a possible D gene (5 bases). The CDR3 consists of 14 residues. V was trimmed by 2 bases and J by 4 bases, leaving 11 bases between them. The germline CDR1 and CDR2 sequences are MDHEN and SYDVKM. CDR3 coding DNA: TGTGCCAGCAGTTTACAGGGTATTTCCTATGGCTACACCTTC. This encodes CASSLQGISYGYTF.

The rearrangement joins TRBV29-1 to TRBJ1-1; D is possibly TRBD1 (5 bases). This CDR3 contains 16 residues. Trimming cost V 0 bases and J 4 bases, with 18 bases left between them. Germline assignment: CDR1 SQVTM and CDR2 ANQGSEA. CDR3 in DNA: TGCAGCGTTGAAGAGCTGCAGGGCCTCCCGAGCACTGAAGCTTTCTTT. Its protein is CSVEELQGLPSTEAFF.

Written as DNA, the CDR3 is TGTGCCAGCAGTTTATATGGGCCTCGGCCCCAGCATTTT. Its translation: CASSLYGPRPQHF. The chain combines TRBV27 with TRBJ1-5, with D unresolved. This CDR3 is built from 13 residues. Trimming took 1 base from V and 9 from J, leaving 10 bases between them. Germline CDR1 is MNHEY and CDR2 is SMNVEV (reference sequence).

The rearrangement uses TRBV18 and TRBJ2-1; TRBD2 agrees at 13 bases. CDR3 length: 15 residues. The trim removed 2 bases at V and 6 bases at J, leaving 1 base unmatched. CDR1 and CDR2 (germline): KGHSH, LQKENI. The DNA of the CDR3 is TGTGCCAGCTCACCAACTAGCGGGAGGGCCAATGAGCAGTTCTTC. It specifies CASSPTSGRANEQFF.

The chain uses TRBV14 and TRBJ2-7; TRBD1 matches at 9 bases. The CDR3 spans 19 residues. V shed 0 bases and J 1 base; nucleotides not matched to a gene: 13. The V gene's germline CDR1 is SGHDN and CDR2 FVKESK. The DNA of the CDR3 is TGTGCCAGCAGCCAAGATTTCCGCCACCCGGGACAGGGTTCCTACGAGCAGTACTTC. This codes for CASSQDFRHPGQGSYEQYF.

There are a few counts of this clone. This chain joins TRBV15 and TRBJ1-2; D may be TRBD1 (5 bases). V gave up 3 bases and J gave up 0 bases, with 11 bases separating them. The CDR3 totals 15 residues. The germline CDR1 and CDR2 sequences are LNHNV and YYDKDF (reference sequence). The CDR3 DNA follows: TGTGCCACCAGCAGCGACAGTGGAACTAACTATGGCTACACCTTC. It codes for CATSSDSGTNYGYTF.

V is TRBV28 and J is TRBJ1-1, with TRBD1 as a possible D gene (5 bases). Germline-derived CDR1 and CDR2 are MDHEN and SYDVKM. The CDR3 extends over 14 amino acids. V lost 3 bases and J 6 bases, leaving 14 bases between the germline ends. In DNA, the CDR3 is TGTGCCAGCAGTTTGCGCGGGGCGCCAGCTGAAGCTTTCTTT. Translated: CASSLRGAPAEAFF.

The CDR3 loop is CASSRYRDRRSTDTQYF. In DNA form, the CDR3 reads TGTGCCAGCAGCCGATACCGGGACAGAAGATCCACAGATACGCAGTATTTT. This chain uses TRBV11-2 with TRBJ2-3, with TRBD1 matching over 7 bases. The CDR3 contains 17 residues. Germline assignment: CDR1 SGHAT and CDR2 FQNNGV. The V and J ends lost 5 bases and 2 bases, in that order; junction bases with no gene match: 13.

The chain recombines TRBV7-3 with TRBJ2-7; D unclear. Trimming shortened V by 4 bases and J by 1 base, and 8 bases separated the two germline ends. Germline CDR1 reads SGHTA; CDR2 reads FQGTGA. The CDR3 is made up of 13 amino acids. CDR3 DNA sequence: TGTGCCAGCAGCTGGGCCGATTCCTACGAGCAGTACTTC. This encodes CASSWADSYEQYF.

This clone is termed medium-sized. The chain joins TRBV4-1 to TRBJ1-3, with D perhaps TRBD1 (5 bases). The CDR3 spans 15 residues. Trimming left V 2 bases short and J 2 bases short, with 10 bases between. Germline CDR1 MGHRA, CDR2 YSYEKL. The CDR3 is CASSQLSGAGNTIYF. CDR3 sequence (DNA): TGCGCCAGCAGCCAATTGTCGGGGGCTGGAAACACCATATATTTT.

This clone was seen once. The CDR3 DNA reads TGTGCCATCCGGGCGGAGGACGGTTATAATTCACCCCTCCACTTT. Amino acids: CAIRAEDGYNSPLHF. The chain has TRBV10-3 and TRBJ1-6; D unresolved. Trimming left V 8 bases short and J 4 bases short, with 15 bases between. CDR1 is ENHRY, CDR2 SYGVKD, per germline. The CDR3 is 15 residues long.

This chain joins TRBV5-1 and TRBJ2-5, with 9 bases aligning to TRBD1. With 4 bases clipped from V and 4 bases from J, the junction kept 5 bases outside the gene matches. In germline, CDR1 is SGHRS, CDR2 YFSETQ. The CDR3 spans 14 residues. The CDR3 reads CASSRTGVGETQYF. CDR3 bases: TGCGCCAGCAGCAGGACAGGGGTGGGAGAGACCCAGTACTTC.

V usage is TRBV19 and J usage is TRBJ2-7; D might be TRBD1 (6 bases). Trimming left V 6 bases short and J 2 bases short, with 17 bases between. The germline V gene encodes CDR1 LNHDA and CDR2 SQIVND (reference sequence). CDR3 length equals 15 residues. The CDR3 here is CASSPRTVSPYEQYF. In DNA form, the CDR3 reads TGTGCCAGTAGCCCTCGGACAGTCTCCCCCTACGAGCAGTACTTC.

The V call is TRBV9, the J call TRBJ2-3; the D gene is possibly TRBD2 (5 bases). Trimming pared 0 bases from V and 6 bases from J, leaving 26 bases between. The CDR3 spans 19 residues. The germline gives CDR1 SGDLS, CDR2 YYNGEE. This CDR3 is CASSVDAPLSGEGSDTQYF. The CDR3, as DNA: TGTGCCAGCAGCGTAGACGCCCCTCTGAGCGGAGAAGGGTCCGATACGCAGTATTTT.

The chain combines TRBV15 with TRBJ1-4; TRBD1 might be the D (6 bases). Germline loops: CDR1 LNHNV, CDR2 YYDKDF (reference sequence). Trimming took 0 bases from V and 4 from J, leaving 12 bases between them. This CDR3 spans 16 amino acids. The CDR3 spells CATSRDRGDHNEKLFF. The DNA of the CDR3 is TGTGCCACCAGCAGAGACAGGGGCGACCATAATGAAAAACTGTTTTTT.

The chain has TRBV6-1 and TRBJ1-2; no clear D. Trimming cost V 1 base and J 4 bases, with 10 bases left between them. Per the germline V gene, CDR1 is MNHNS and CDR2 is SASEGT. The CDR3 runs 14 residues. CDR3 DNA: TGTGCCAGCAGTGAAGGGAGGGTACCCTATGGCTACACCTTC. It is translated as CASSEGRVPYGYTF.

The chain joins TRBV7-6 to TRBJ2-5; 10 bases agree with TRBD1. V was pared by 3 bases and J by 5 bases, with 6 bases of the junction left unmatched. The CDR3 has 15 residues. CDR1 is SGHVS, CDR2 FNYEAQ, per germline. CDR3 sequence reads: CASSFRDRGWETQYF. The DNA of the CDR3 is TGTGCCAGCAGCTTCCGGGACAGGGGTTGGGAGACCCAGTACTTC. The full variable domain, with the rest looked up from reference TRBV7-6 and TRBJ2-5, is GAGVSQSPRYKVTKRGQDVALRCDPISGHVSLYWYRQALGQGPEFLTYFNYEAQQDKSGLPNDRFSAERPEGSISTLTIQRTEQRDSAMYRCASSFRDRGWETQYFGPGTRLLVL.

This chain links TRBV19 with TRBJ2-3, with 12 bases identical to TRBD2. The junction had 3 bases not matched to a gene; V was cut back by 4 bases and J by 4 bases. The CDR3 spans 15 residues. Per germline, CDR1 LNHDA and CDR2 SQIVND (reference sequence). CDR3 sequence (DNA): TGTGCCAGTAGTAGACTAGCGGGAGACGCAGATACGCAGTATTTT. This sequence encodes CASSRLAGDADTQYF.

This clone was counted only a few times. The chain has TRBV6-6 and TRBJ2-7; 8 bases match TRBD2. Germline CDR1 is MNHNY and CDR2 is SVGAGI (reference sequence). This CDR3 is built from 14 residues. V lost 5 bases and J lost 3; bases outside the gene matches: 6. The CDR3 DNA is TGTGCCAGCAGTGAGACTAGCGAATACTACGAGCAGTACTTC. It is translated as CASSETSEYYEQYF.

This clone rates as large (0.1 to 1%). The chain uses TRBV7-9 and TRBJ2-1; TRBD2 agrees at 13 bases. V shed 8 bases, J shed 5 bases, and the junction held 0 bases outside the gene matches. Germline lookup yields CDR1 SEHNR and CDR2 FQNEAQ (reference sequence). The CDR3 is 13 amino acids. CDR3 in amino acids: CASGTSGNNEQFF. The DNA of the CDR3 is TGTGCCAGCGGGACTAGCGGGAACAATGAGCAGTTCTTC.

The chain recombines TRBV9 with TRBJ1-1; 7 nucleotides align to TRBD1. Germline V CDR1 and CDR2: SGDLS, YYNGEE. This CDR3 comprises 17 residues. J lost 0 bases, V lost 4 bases, and 12 bases had no gene match. For the CDR3, the DNA is TGTGCCAGCAGCCAGCCCGGGACAGATTTTTTGAACACTGAAGCTTTCTTT. It translates to CASSQPGTDFLNTEAFF.

The chain couples TRBV6-1 to TRBJ1-2; TRBD1 might be the D (6 bases). Trimming left V 4 bases short and J 1 base short, with 16 bases between. The CDR3 runs 16 residues. Looked up from germline, CDR1 is MNHNS and CDR2 is SASEGT. The CDR3 coding sequence is TGTGCCAGCAGTGGGGTACCGGGACATTATAACTATGGCTACACCTTC. It yields the protein CASSGVPGHYNYGYTF.

The rearrangement joins TRBV7-3 to TRBJ2-1; 8 bases line up with TRBD1. V gave up 5 bases and J gave up 3 bases; unmatched junction bases: 12. Germline V lookup: CDR1 SGHTA, CDR2 FQGTGA. The CDR3 is 17 amino acids. CDR3 coding DNA: TGTGCCAGCAGCCTACTGCCTCGGGACAGGCTCTACAATGAGCAGTTCTTC. As protein: CASSLLPRDRLYNEQFF.

This clone was detected only a few times. The chain combines TRBV7-2 with TRBJ2-3, with TRBD2 identical over 7 bases. The CDR3 runs to 16 residues. Per germline, CDR1 SGHTA and CDR2 FQGNSA. J was trimmed by 0 bases and V by 5 bases; bases with no gene match: 8. CDR3 in amino acids: CASSPGDSGSTDTQYF. The CDR3 DNA reads as TGTGCCAGCAGCCCCGGGGATAGCGGGAGCACAGATACGCAGTATTTT.

This chain uses TRBV13 with TRBJ1-2, with 8 bases lining up with TRBD1. This CDR3 has 17 amino acids. With V trimmed by 2 bases and J by 4 bases, 12 bases remained unmatched. Germline CDR1 is PRHDT and CDR2 is FYEKMQ (reference sequence). This chain's CDR3 is CASSLRVRGPHLYGYTF. The CDR3 nucleotides read TGTGCCAGCAGCTTAAGGGTCAGGGGGCCCCATCTCTATGGCTACACCTTC.

V gene TRBV29-1 combines with J gene TRBJ1-3; 9 bases line up with TRBD1. Germline CDR1 SQVTM, CDR2 ANQGSEA. V lost 0 bases and J lost 2; bases outside the gene matches: 17. This CDR3 spans 20 amino acids. CDR3 coding DNA: TGCAGCGTTGAAGAGTTCCGGACAGGGGCCAGGAGGGCTACTGGAAACACCATATATTTT. It codes for CSVEEFRTGARRATGNTIYF.

This chain links TRBV28 with TRBJ1-5, with 10 bases matching TRBD1. There are 15 residues in the CDR3. Germline V gene sequence: CDR1 MDHEN, CDR2 SYDVKM. After removal of 3 bases from V and 5 bases from J, the junction contained 4 bases not matched to a gene. In DNA, the CDR3 is TGTGCCAGCAGTTTGGTAGGACAGGGGGATCAGCCCCAGCATTTT. This gives the protein CASSLVGQGDQPQHF.

This clone was seen only once. This sequence joins TRBV2 and TRBJ2-7, with 9 bases lining up with TRBD2. Unmatched junction bases numbered 11, after V lost 11 bases and J lost 6 bases. The CDR3 loop spans 13 amino acids. Germline assignment: CDR1 SNHLY and CDR2 FYNNEI. CDR3 in amino acids: CAGGAASGTEQYF. As DNA, the CDR3 is TGTGCCGGGGGTGCGGCTAGCGGGACCGAGCAGTACTTC.

The chain links TRBV19 to TRBJ2-1, with TRBD2 as a possible D gene (6 bases). The CDR3 spans 14 residues. Trimming pared 7 bases from V and 3 bases from J, leaving 13 bases between. CDR1 LNHDA and CDR2 SQIVND come from the germline V gene (reference sequence). CDR3: CASTYGSFYNEQFF. CDR3 DNA sequence: TGTGCCAGTACCTACGGGAGCTTCTACAATGAGCAGTTCTTC.